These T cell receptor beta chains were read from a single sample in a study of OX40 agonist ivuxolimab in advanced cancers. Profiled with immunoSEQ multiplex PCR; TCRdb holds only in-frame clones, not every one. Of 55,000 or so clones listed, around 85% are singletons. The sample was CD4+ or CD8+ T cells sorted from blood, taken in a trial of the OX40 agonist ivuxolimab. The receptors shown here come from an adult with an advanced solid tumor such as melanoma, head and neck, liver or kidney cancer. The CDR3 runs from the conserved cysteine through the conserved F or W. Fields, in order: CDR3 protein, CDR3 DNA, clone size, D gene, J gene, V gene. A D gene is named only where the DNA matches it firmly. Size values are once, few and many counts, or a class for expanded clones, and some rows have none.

CSVAGNSNQPQHF TGCAGCGTTGCAGGGAATAGCAATCAGCCCCAGCATTTT - - TRBJ1-5 TRBV29-1
CASSRGTSGVTYEQYF TGTGCCAGTAGCAGAGGGACTAGCGGCGTAACCTACGAGCAGTACTTC - TRBD2 TRBJ2-7 TRBV19
CAISEFSGRDKTQYF TGTGCCATCAGTGAATTCTCCGGGAGGGATAAGACCCAGTACTTC - TRBD2 TRBJ2-5 TRBV10-3
CASSTRSYEQYF TGTGCCAGCAGCACCCGCTCCTACGAGCAGTACTTC - - TRBJ2-7 TRBV7-9
CASSEGSLGETQYF TGCGCCAGCAGTGAGGGCAGCCTGGGGGAGACCCAGTACTTC - - TRBJ2-5 TRBV10-1
CASSLQSGIGEQYF TGTGCCAGCAGTTTACAAAGCGGGATCGGCGAGCAGTACTTC - TRBD2 TRBJ2-7 TRBV27
CAWDSGNGNEQYF TGTGCCTGGGATAGCGGGAACGGCAACGAGCAGTACTTC - TRBD2 TRBJ2-7 TRBV30
CASSVDPGTGANVLTF TGCGCCAGCAGCGTAGACCCGGGGACTGGGGCCAACGTCCTGACTTTC few - TRBJ2-6 TRBV5-1
CASSEVWDGYTF TGTGCCAGCAGTGAAGTATGGGACGGCTACACCTTC - - TRBJ1-2 TRBV25-1
CASSWDREKKQYF TGTGCCAGCAGTTGGGACAGGGAGAAGAAGCAGTACTTC few TRBD1 TRBJ2-7 TRBV28
CASSQVQGGTEAFF TGTGCCAGCAGCCAAGTACAGGGGGGCACTGAAGCTTTCTTT - TRBD1 TRBJ1-1 TRBV4-2
CASSRRGRGETQYF TGTGCCAGCAGCCGACGGGGGCGGGGAGAGACCCAGTACTTC - - TRBJ2-5 TRBV13
CAWSGGSWGQSYEQYF TGTGCCTGGAGTGGAGGTTCCTGGGGACAGTCCTACGAGCAGTACTTC - TRBD1 TRBJ2-7 TRBV30
CSVGTGGNQPQHF TGCAGCGTTGGAACAGGGGGCAATCAGCCCCAGCATTTT once TRBD1 TRBJ1-5 TRBV29-1
CASSRGQKETQYF TGTGCCAGCAGCCGGGGACAGAAAGAGACCCAGTACTTC - TRBD1 TRBJ2-5 TRBV11-2
CASSPSGRGANEQFF TGTGCCAGCAGTCCTAGCGGGAGAGGGGCCAATGAGCAGTTCTTC - TRBD2 TRBJ2-1 TRBV28
CASRGGSYGNTGELFF TGCGCCAGCAGAGGGGGGAGTTATGGGAACACCGGGGAGCTGTTTTTT few - TRBJ2-2 TRBV5-1
CASGGRGSSTDTQYF TGTGCCAGCGGGGGGCGAGGATCTAGCACAGATACGCAGTATTTT - - TRBJ2-3 TRBV7-9
CASSPRDPSYEQYF TGTGCCAGCAGTCCACGGGACCCCTCCTACGAGCAGTACTTC - - TRBJ2-7 TRBV27
CASSLGVFLSYEQYF TGTGCCAGCAGTTTAGGGGTATTCCTCTCCTACGAGCAGTACTTC - - TRBJ2-7 TRBV28
CASSAQGLFQETQYF TGTGCCAGCAGCGCACAGGGGTTGTTCCAAGAGACCCAGTACTTC - TRBD1 TRBJ2-5 TRBV2
CASSPRKSRLSSFLEQYF TGTGCCAGCAGTCCGCGAAAATCCCGACTATCCTCTTTTCTCGAGCAGTACTTC - - TRBJ2-7 TRBV27
CASRQGRSRSPLHF TGTGCCAGCAGACAGGGACGGTCGCGTTCACCCCTCCACTTT - - TRBJ1-6 TRBV28
CASSEGWAGPEAFF TGTGCCAGCAGTGAAGGTTGGGCAGGGCCTGAAGCTTTCTTT - - TRBJ1-1 TRBV2
CASSLRKGWTNEKLFF TGTGCCAGCAGCTTACGAAAGGGGTGGACTAATGAAAAACTGTTTTTT - - TRBJ1-4 TRBV7-8
CASSYPKDSPLHF TGTGCCAGCAGCTACCCCAAGGATTCACCCCTCCACTTT - - TRBJ1-6 TRBV7-9
CASSPKNTGELFF TGTGCCAGCAGCCCAAAGAACACCGGGGAGCTGTTTTTT - - TRBJ2-2 TRBV14
CASSLATGGSTDTQYF TGTGCCAGCAGCTTGGCCACAGGGGGCAGCACAGATACGCAGTATTTT - TRBD1 TRBJ2-3 TRBV5-6
CASSESRARGEQYF TGTGCCAGCAGTGAATCCCGGGCCCGGGGGGAGCAGTACTTC - - TRBJ2-7 TRBV6-1
CASSLYGGSREQFF TGTGCCAGCAGTTTATACGGCGGGAGTCGTGAGCAGTTCTTC - TRBD2 TRBJ2-1 TRBV27
CASSEGALNQPQHF TGCGCCAGCAGTGAGGGGGCCCTTAATCAGCCCCAGCATTTT - - TRBJ1-5 TRBV10-2
CASSPPKGAGGNYNEQFF TGTGCCAGCAGCCCACCTAAGGGGGCGGGAGGGAACTACAATGAGCAGTTCTTC few TRBD2 TRBJ2-1 TRBV11-3
CASSFSSGTDSYEQYF TGTGCCAGTAGTTTTTCCTCCGGGACGGACTCCTACGAGCAGTACTTC once - TRBJ2-7 TRBV19
CAWSGGNTGELFF TGTGCCTGGAGTGGGGGGAACACCGGGGAGCTGTTTTTT many - TRBJ2-2 TRBV30
CATSRVLMTGDEQYF TGTGCCACCAGCAGAGTTCTGATGACAGGGGACGAGCAGTACTTC - TRBD1 TRBJ2-7 TRBV15
CASSLHTYEQYF TGTGCCAGCAGCTTGCACACCTACGAGCAGTACTTC - - TRBJ2-7 TRBV5-5
CASSTYGPLGTQYF TGTGCCAGCAGCACATACGGACCTTTGGGAACGCAGTATTTT - - TRBJ2-3 TRBV11-3
CASRAGLNTGELFF TGTGCCAGCAGAGCGGGACTCAACACCGGGGAGCTGTTTTTT - TRBD2 TRBJ2-2 TRBV7-3
CASSWNWGRSYEQYF TGTGCCAGCAGCTGGAATTGGGGCCGGTCCTACGAGCAGTACTTC - - TRBJ2-7 TRBV5-8
CASSKGPRVKNIQYF TGTGCCAGCAGCAAAGGCCCCAGGGTCAAAAACATTCAGTACTTC - - TRBJ2-4 TRBV21-1
CASSLGPGTGDYEQYF TGTGCCAGCAGCTTAGGACCCGGGACAGGGGACTACGAGCAGTACTTC - TRBD1 TRBJ2-7 TRBV7-6
CASSRDTGNTIYF TGTGCCAGCAGTAGGGACACTGGAAACACCATATATTTT - - TRBJ1-3 TRBV6-5
CAWSVGGDTYEQYF TGTGCCTGGAGTGTAGGAGGGGATACCTACGAGCAGTACTTC - - TRBJ2-7 TRBV30
CASSGRDRGRFAEAFF TGTGCCAGCAGCGGCCGGGACAGGGGGCGCTTCGCTGAAGCTTTCTTT - TRBD1 TRBJ1-1 TRBV5-4
CASSLQARNPPLHF TGTGCCAGCAGTTTGCAGGCAAGGAACCCACCCCTCCACTTT - - TRBJ1-6 TRBV28
CASSLGSGSKASYNEQFF TGTGCCAGCAGCTTGGGTAGCGGGAGTAAGGCGTCCTACAATGAGCAGTTCTTC - TRBD2 TRBJ2-1 TRBV7-3
CASSMSQGSGANVLTF TGTGCCAGTAGTATGTCACAGGGGTCTGGGGCCAACGTCCTGACTTTC - TRBD1 TRBJ2-6 TRBV19
CASSSGQTVREQYF TGCGCCAGCAGTTCGGGACAGACCGTCCGGGAGCAGTACTTC - TRBD1 TRBJ2-7 TRBV10-1
CASSTGSGANVLTF TGTGCCAGCAGTACAGGCTCTGGGGCCAACGTCCTGACTTTC - - TRBJ2-6 TRBV2
CASTPTPLALYNEQFF TGTGCCAGCACCCCGACCCCACTAGCGCTCTACAATGAGCAGTTCTTC few TRBD2 TRBJ2-1 TRBV5-4
CASEKGGQRGELFF TGCGCCAGCGAAAAAGGAGGTCAACGCGGGGAGCTGTTTTTT - - TRBJ2-2 TRBV5-1